This T cell receptor (beta chain) was documented in a study of blood T cells in healthy people across ages. Looking at the study overall: Per two T cells, template switching captured roughly one barcoded beta molecule.

General study results and limits: Calculation of diversity from one million T cells yielded estimates considered to be underestimates. Unknown CMV status may confound age-related changes in expanded clones.

J gave up 5 bases and V 1 base, and 7 bases lay outside the gene matches. CDR3 size: 17 residues. Germline lookup yields CDR1 SEHNR and CDR2 FQNEAQ (reference sequence). This clonotype was seen many times. The antigen is unknown. PBMCs, at least 6.5 million per sample, were isolated. With a J-beta primer mix and a sample-barcoded 5' primer, a second PCR ran about 6 to 11 cycles. TCRdb recomputed calls from the 5' RACE reads with MiXCR, one row per CDR3 protein. The table shows 1.5 million to 2 million distinct CDR3 sequences, with about 28% occurring only once. The chain couples TRBV7-9 to TRBJ2-1; 11 nucleotides line up with TRBD2. Sequenced: blood. This clonotype was obtained from a woman in her twenties or thirties in good health. The CDR3 bases are TGTGCCAGCAGCTTAGGGAGCCTAGCGGGAGGCCACAATGAGCAGTTCTTC. It specifies CASSLGSLAGGHNEQFF.